This is a list of T cell receptor beta chains from one sample in a study of long-term antiretroviral therapy in people with HIV. Data came from immunoSEQ multiplex PCR; TCRdb stores just in-frame clones and leaves some out. The table lists 15,000 to 20,000 clones, over 80% of them singletons, with approximately 4.1% in the top ten. Material: unsorted PBMCs, obtained 2.1 years after starting antiretroviral therapy. All receptors derive from a man younger than 35 with HIV. Each CDR3 is given with its conserved first and last residue. The order of the fields is D gene, clone size, J gene, V gene, CDR3 protein, CDR3 DNA. D genes are given only for firm matches. Clone size appears in some rows only: once, few, many, or a class for an expanded clone.

D: -
size: -
J: TRBJ2-7
V: TRBV29-1
CDR3: CSVLQRGYSYEQYF
DNA: TGCAGCGTTCTCCAAAGGGGGTACTCCTACGAGCAGTACTTC

D: -
size: few
J: TRBJ1-3
V: TRBV6-1
CDR3: CASPGKGGNTIYF
DNA: TGTGCCAGCCCTGGGAAGGGAGGAAACACCATATATTTT

D: TRBD1
size: -
J: TRBJ1-1
V: TRBV4-3
CDR3: CASSQVDRGVDTEAFF
DNA: TGCGCCAGCAGCCAAGTAGACAGGGGAGTCGACACTGAAGCTTTCTTT

D: -
size: -
J: TRBJ2-1
V: TRBV11-2
CDR3: CASRPAGTFSSYNEQFF
DNA: TGTGCCAGCAGGCCGGCCGGGACTTTCAGCTCCTACAATGAGCAGTTCTTC

D: -
size: -
J: TRBJ1-2
V: TRBV5-1
CDR3: CASSPRGVHGYTF
DNA: TGCGCCAGCAGCCCGCGAGGGGTTCACGGCTACACCTTC

D: -
size: -
J: TRBJ1-1
V: TRBV5-1
CDR3: CASSPGGRLDTEAFF
DNA: TGCGCCAGCAGCCCAGGAGGCAGACTAGACACTGAAGCTTTCTTT

D: -
size: -
J: TRBJ1-4
V: TRBV4-2
CDR3: CASSPLKGLGGGYDEKLFF
DNA: TGTGCCAGCAGCCCCCTGAAGGGGCTTGGTGGGGGATATGATGAAAAACTGTTTTTT

D: TRBD2
size: -
J: TRBJ2-7
V: TRBV9
CDR3: CASSVSPGLEYEQYF
DNA: TGTGCCAGCAGCGTTTCTCCGGGACTAGAGTACGAGCAGTACTTC

D: -
size: -
J: TRBJ1-2
V: TRBV5-1
CDR3: CASSLDGNVRGYGYTF
DNA: TGCGCCAGCAGCTTGGACGGCAACGTGCGGGGTTATGGCTACACCTTC

D: TRBD2
size: -
J: TRBJ2-1
V: TRBV30
CDR3: CAWSIKEAGTGNEQFF
DNA: TGTGCCTGGAGTATAAAGGAAGCGGGAACAGGCAATGAGCAGTTCTTC

D: -
size: -
J: TRBJ2-7
V: TRBV2
CDR3: CASNLWRGPLPYEQYF
DNA: TGTGCCAGCAACTTGTGGAGGGGACCGTTACCGTACGAGCAGTACTTC

D: TRBD2
size: -
J: TRBJ2-3
V: TRBV7-8
CDR3: CASLRGGSTDTQYF
DNA: TGTGCCAGCCTACGGGGGGGCAGCACAGATACGCAGTATTTT

D: -
size: once
J: TRBJ1-5
V: TRBV4-1
CDR3: CASSQESPGQPQHF
DNA: TGCGCCAGCAGCCAAGAATCCCCGGGTCAGCCCCAGCATTTT